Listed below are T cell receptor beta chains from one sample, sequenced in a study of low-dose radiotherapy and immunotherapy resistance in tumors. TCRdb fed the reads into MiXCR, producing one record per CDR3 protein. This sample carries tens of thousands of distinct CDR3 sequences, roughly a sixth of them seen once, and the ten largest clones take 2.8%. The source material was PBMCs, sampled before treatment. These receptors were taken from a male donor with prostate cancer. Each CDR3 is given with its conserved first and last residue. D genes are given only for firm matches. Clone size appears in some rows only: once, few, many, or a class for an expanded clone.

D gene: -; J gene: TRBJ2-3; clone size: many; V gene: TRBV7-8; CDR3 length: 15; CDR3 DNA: TGTGCCAGCAGCTTAGCGGGCAGGGGACAAGATACGCAGTATTTT; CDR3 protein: CASSLAGRGQDTQYF
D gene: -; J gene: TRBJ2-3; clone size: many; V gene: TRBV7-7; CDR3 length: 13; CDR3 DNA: TGTGCCAGCAGCTTAGTTCGGTGGAGTGCGCAGTATTTT; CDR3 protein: CASSLVRWSAQYF
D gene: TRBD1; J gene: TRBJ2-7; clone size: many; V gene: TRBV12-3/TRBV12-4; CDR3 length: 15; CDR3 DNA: TGTGCCAGCAGTTCAGACAGGGGGTATGCCTACGAGCAGTACTTC; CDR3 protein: CASSSDRGYAYEQYF
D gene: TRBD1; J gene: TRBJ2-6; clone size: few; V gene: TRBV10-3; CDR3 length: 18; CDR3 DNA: TGTGCCATCAGTGAGACGGGGACAGGTCTCTCTGGGGCCAACGTCCTGACTTTC; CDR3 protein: CAISETGTGLSGANVLTF
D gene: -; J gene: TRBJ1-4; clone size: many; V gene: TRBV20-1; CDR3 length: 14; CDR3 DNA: TGCAGTGCTAGAGAGGTGGAGGGGGGAAAAAAACTGTTTTTT; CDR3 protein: CSAREVEGGKKLFF
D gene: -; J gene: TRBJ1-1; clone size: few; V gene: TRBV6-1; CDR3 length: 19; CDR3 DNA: TGTGCCAGCAGTTACCGGGGAAATAGAATACGGGGAAAGGGCACTGAAGCTTTCTTT; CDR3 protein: CASSYRGNRIRGKGTEAFF
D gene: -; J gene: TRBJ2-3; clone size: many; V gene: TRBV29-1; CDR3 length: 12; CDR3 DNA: TGCAGCGAAATCGGGGACACAGATACGCAGTATTTT; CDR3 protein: CSEIGDTDTQYF
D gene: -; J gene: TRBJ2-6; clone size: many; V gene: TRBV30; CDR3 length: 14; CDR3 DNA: TGTGCCGGGCAGGTCGGCTCTGGGGCCAACGTCCTGACTTTC; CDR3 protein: CAGQVGSGANVLTF
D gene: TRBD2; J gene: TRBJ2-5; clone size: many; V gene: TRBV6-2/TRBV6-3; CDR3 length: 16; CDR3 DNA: TGTGCCAGCACCCCCTGGGGGCGGGGGGGCCAAGAGACCCAGTACTTC; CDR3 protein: CASTPWGRGGQETQYF
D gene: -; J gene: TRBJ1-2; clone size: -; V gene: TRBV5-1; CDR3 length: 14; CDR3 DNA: TGCGCCAGCAGCTTGGGCCAGGTGTTGGATGGCTACACCTTC; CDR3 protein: CASSLGQVLDGYTF
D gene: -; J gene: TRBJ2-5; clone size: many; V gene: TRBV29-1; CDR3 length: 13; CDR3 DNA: TGCAGCGTTGCGGCCAGTCTACAAGAGACCCAGTACTTC; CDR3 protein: CSVAASLQETQYF
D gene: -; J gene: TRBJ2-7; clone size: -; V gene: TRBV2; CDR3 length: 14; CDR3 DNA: TGTGCCAGCAGTGATCGAGGGGGGCCCGTCGAGCAGTACTTC; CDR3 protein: CASSDRGGPVEQYF
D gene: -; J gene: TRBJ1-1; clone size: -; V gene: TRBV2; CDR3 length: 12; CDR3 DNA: TGTGCCAGCAGTGAGGGTGTCACTGAAGCTTTCTTT; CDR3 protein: CASSEGVTEAFF
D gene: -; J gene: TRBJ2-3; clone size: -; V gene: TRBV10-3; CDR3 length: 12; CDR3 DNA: TGTGCCTCAGGAGATAACACAGATACGCAGTATTTT; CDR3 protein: CASGDNTDTQYF
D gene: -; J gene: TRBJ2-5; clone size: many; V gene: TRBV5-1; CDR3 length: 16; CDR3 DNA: TGCGCCAGCAGCTTGGAGGGACTCCAGTACCAAGAGACCCAGTACTTC; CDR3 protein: CASSLEGLQYQETQYF
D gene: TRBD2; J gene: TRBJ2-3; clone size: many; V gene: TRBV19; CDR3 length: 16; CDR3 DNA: TGTGCCAGTAAGACTAGCGGGGGGGTTGGCACAGATACGCAGTATTTT; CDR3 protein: CASKTSGGVGTDTQYF
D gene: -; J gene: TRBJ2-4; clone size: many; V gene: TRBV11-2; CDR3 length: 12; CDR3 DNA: TGTGCCAGCAGAGAGGGCGCAAACATTCAGTACTTC; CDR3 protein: CASREGANIQYF
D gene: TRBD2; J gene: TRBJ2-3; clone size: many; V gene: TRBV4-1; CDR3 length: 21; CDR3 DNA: TGCGCCAGCAGACGAAGCCCCCAACTAGCGGGGGGGGATTGGACAGGAGATACGCAGTATTTT; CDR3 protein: CASRRSPQLAGGDWTGDTQYF
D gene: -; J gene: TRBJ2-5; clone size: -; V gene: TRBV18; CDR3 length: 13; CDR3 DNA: TGTCCAAGCTCACCAGGGGGGCAAGAGACCCAGTACTTC; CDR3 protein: CPSSPGGQETQYF
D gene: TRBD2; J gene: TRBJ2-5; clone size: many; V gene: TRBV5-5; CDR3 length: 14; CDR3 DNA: TGTGCCAGCAGCCGGGGAGGGGACTTTGAGACCCAGTACTTC; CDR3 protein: CASSRGGDFETQYF
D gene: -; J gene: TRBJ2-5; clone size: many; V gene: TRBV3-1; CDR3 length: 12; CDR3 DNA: TGTGCCAGCAGCCAAGGGAGAGAGACCCAGTACTTC; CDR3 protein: CASSQGRETQYF
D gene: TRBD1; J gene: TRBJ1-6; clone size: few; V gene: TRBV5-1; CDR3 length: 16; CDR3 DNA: TGCGCCAGCAGCCTGGGACAGGGGGTCTATAATTCACCCCTCCACTTT; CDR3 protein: CASSLGQGVYNSPLHF
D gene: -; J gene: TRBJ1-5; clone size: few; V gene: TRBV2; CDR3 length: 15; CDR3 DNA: TGTGCCAGCAGGGAGGGCGTTCCCTTCTATCAGCCCCAGCATTTT; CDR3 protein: CASREGVPFYQPQHF
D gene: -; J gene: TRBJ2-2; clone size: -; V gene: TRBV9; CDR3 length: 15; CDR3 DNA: TGTGCCAGCAGCGTAGCTAGGGTTCCCGCCGGGGAGCTGTTTTTT; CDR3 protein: CASSVARVPAGELFF
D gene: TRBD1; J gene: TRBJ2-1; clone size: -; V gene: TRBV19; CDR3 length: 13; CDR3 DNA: TGTGCCAGTAGGATAAACAGGGGTGGTGAGCAGTTCTTC; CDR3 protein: CASRINRGGEQFF
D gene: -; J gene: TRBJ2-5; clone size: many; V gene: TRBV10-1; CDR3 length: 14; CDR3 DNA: TGCGCCAGCAGTGAGTCGCGAGACCAAGAGACCCAGTACTTC; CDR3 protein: CASSESRDQETQYF
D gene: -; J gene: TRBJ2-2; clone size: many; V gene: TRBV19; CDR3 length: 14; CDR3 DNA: TGTGCCAGTAGTAACTCGGGGCTCACCGGGGAGCTGTTTTTT; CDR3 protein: CASSNSGLTGELFF
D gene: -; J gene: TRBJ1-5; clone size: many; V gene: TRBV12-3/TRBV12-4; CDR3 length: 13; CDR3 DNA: TGTGCCAGCAGTCTTGACAACAATCAGCCCCAGCATTTT; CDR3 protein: CASSLDNNQPQHF
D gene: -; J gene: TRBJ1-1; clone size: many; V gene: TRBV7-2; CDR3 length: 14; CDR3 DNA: TGTGCCAGCAGCACACAGGGTGCGAACACTGAAGCTTTCTTT; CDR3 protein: CASSTQGANTEAFF
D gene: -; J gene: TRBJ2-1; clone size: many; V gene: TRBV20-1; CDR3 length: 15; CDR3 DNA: TGCAGTGCTAGAGATTGGCGGGGCCGTATCAATGAGCAGTTCTTC; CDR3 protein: CSARDWRGRINEQFF
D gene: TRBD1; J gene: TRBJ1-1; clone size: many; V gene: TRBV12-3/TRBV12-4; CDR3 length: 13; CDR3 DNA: TGTGCCAGCAGTTTCGGACAGGGCCTTGAAGCTTTCTTT; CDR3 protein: CASSFGQGLEAFF
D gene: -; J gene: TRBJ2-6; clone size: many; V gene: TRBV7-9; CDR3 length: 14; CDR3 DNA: TGTGCCAGTGACCAGGACAGCCAAGACAACGTCCTGACTTTC; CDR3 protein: CASDQDSQDNVLTF
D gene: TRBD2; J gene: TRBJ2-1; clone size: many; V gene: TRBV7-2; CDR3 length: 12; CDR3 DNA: TGTGCCAGCAGCTTTAGCGGGGGGGCGGCCTTCTTC; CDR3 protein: CASSFSGGAAFF
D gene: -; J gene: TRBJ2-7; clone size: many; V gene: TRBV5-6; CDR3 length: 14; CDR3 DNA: TGTGCCAGCAGCTTGCTGGCTAGGGCCGATGAGCAGTACTTC; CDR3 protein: CASSLLARADEQYF
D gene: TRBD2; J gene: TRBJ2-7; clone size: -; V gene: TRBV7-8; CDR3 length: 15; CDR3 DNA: TGTGCCAGCAGCTCTCTCGGGACTAGCGGGGTTGAGCAGTACTTC; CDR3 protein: CASSSLGTSGVEQYF
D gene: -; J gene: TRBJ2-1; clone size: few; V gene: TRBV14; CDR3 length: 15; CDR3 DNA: TGTGCCAGCAGCCGCTGGAACAGGCGCTACAATGAGCAGTTCTTC; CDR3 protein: CASSRWNRRYNEQFF
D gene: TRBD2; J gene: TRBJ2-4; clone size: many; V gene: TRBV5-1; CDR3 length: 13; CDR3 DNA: TGCGCCAGCAGCTTCCGCCGACTAGCGCGGCAGTACTTC; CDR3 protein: CASSFRRLARQYF
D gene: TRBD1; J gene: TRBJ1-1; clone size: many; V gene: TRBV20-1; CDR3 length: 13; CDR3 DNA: TGCAGTGCTACTGACAGGGGATGGACTGAAGCTTTCTTT; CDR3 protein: CSATDRGWTEAFF
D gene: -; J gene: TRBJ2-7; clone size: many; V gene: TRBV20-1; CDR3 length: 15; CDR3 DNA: TGCAGTGCTAGAGTCCATACATCCAACTCCTACGAGCAGTACTTC; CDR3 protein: CSARVHTSNSYEQYF
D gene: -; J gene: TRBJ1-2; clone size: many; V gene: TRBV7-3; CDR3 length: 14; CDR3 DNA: TGTGCCAGCAGCGGACAGTTAGCTAACTATGGCTACACCTTC; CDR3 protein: CASSGQLANYGYTF
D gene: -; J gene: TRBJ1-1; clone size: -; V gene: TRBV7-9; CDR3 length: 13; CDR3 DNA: TGTGCCAGCAGCCCCTGCTCGTCCGGTGAAGCTTTCTTT; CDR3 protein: CASSPCSSGEAFF